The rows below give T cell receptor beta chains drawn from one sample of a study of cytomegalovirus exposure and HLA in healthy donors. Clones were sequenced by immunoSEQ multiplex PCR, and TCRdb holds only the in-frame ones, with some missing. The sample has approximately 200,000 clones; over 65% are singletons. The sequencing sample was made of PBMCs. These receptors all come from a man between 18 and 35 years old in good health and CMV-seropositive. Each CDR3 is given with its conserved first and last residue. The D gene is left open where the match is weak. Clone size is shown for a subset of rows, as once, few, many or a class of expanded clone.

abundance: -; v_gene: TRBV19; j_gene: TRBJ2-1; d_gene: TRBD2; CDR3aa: CASSIETSGPYNEQFF; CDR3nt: TGTGCCAGTAGTATAGAGACTAGCGGGCCATACAATGAGCAGTTCTTC
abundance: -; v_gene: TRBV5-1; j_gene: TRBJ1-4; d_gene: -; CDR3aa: CASSLGHRGTNEKLFF; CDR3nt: TGCGCCAGCAGCTTGGGACACCGGGGAACTAATGAAAAACTGTTTTTT
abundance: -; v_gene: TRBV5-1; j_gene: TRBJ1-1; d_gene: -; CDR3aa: CASSLGVVGSSNGAFF; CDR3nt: TGCGCCAGCAGCTTGGGAGTGGTTGGGAGCTCGAATGGGGCTTTCTTT
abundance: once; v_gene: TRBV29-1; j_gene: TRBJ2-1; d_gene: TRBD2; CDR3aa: CSVPGGSWEQFF; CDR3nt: TGCAGCGTCCCCGGGGGGAGTTGGGAGCAGTTCTTC
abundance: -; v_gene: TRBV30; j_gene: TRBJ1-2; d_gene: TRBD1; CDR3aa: CAWSPPGQGAYGYTF; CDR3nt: TGTGCCTGGAGCCCCCCGGGACAGGGGGCGTATGGCTACACCTTC
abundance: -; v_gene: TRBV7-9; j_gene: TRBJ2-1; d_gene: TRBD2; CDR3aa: CASSRLAGGRNEQFF; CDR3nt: TGTGCCAGCAGCCGACTAGCGGGGGGACGCAATGAGCAGTTCTTC
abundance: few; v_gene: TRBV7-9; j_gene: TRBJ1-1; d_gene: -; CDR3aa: CASSLARGTEAFF; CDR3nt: TGTGCCAGCAGCTTAGCGCGGGGAACTGAAGCTTTCTTT
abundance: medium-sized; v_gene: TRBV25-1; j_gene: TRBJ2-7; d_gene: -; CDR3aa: CASIFAYEQYF; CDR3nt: TGTGCCAGCATATTCGCGTACGAGCAGTACTTC
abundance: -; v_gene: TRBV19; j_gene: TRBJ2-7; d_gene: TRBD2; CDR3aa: CASSTSGTSGSLTYEQYF; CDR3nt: TGTGCCAGTAGTACCTCCGGGACTAGCGGGTCTCTTACCTACGAGCAGTACTTC
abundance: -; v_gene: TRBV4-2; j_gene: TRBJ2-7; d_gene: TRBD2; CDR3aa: CASSQDLRESYEQYF; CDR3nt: TGTGCCAGCAGCCAAGATTTGCGGGAGTCCTACGAGCAGTACTTC
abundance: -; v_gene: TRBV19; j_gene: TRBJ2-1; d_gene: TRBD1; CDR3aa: CASSIDPTGGPLFF; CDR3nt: TGTGCCAGTAGTATAGATCCGACAGGGGGACCCCTGTTCTTC
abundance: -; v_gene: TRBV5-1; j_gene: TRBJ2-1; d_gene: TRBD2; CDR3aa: CASSLGLAGYNEQFF; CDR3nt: TGCGCCAGCAGCTTGGGGCTAGCGGGTTATAATGAGCAGTTCTTC
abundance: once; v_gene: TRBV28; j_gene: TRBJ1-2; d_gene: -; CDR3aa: CATPQTGGYGYTF; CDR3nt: TGTGCCACCCCCCAAACAGGCGGCTATGGCTACACCTTC
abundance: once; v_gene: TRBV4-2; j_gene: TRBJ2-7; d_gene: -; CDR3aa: CASSQDTSGYEQYF; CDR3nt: TGTGCCAGCAGCCAAGATACCAGCGGCTACGAGCAGTACTTC
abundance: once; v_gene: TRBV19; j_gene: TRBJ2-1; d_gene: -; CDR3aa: CASSIESLNNEQFF; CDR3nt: TGTGCCAGTAGTATTGAGAGCCTTAACAATGAGCAGTTCTTC
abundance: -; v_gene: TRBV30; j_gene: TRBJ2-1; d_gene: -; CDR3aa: CAWSVLRNEQFF; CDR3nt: TGTGCCTGGAGTGTACTCAGGAATGAGCAGTTCTTC
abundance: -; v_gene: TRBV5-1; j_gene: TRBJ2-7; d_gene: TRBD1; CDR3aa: CASSFGQGGEQYF; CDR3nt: TGCGCCAGCAGCTTTGGACAGGGTGGCGAGCAGTACTTC
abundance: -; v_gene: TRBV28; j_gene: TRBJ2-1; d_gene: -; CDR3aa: CASSLEGLRNEQFF; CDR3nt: TGTGCCAGCAGTTTAGAGGGTCTAAGGAATGAGCAGTTCTTC
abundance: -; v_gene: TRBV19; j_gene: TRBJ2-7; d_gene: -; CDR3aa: CASSIDGAGLPYEQYF; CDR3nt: TGTGCCAGTAGTATAGACGGCGCAGGGTTGCCCTACGAGCAGTACTTC
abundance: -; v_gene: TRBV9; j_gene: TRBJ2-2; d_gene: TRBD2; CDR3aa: CASSVPRASGHGELFF; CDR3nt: TGTGCCAGCAGCGTCCCTCGGGCTAGCGGACACGGCGAGCTGTTTTTT
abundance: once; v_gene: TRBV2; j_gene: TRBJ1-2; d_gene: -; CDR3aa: CASSDPQNYGYTF; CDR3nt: TGTGCCAGCAGTGATCCGCAGAACTATGGCTACACCTTC
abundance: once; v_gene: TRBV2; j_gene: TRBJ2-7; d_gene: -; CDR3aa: CASSEGAVRSYEQYF; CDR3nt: TGTGCCAGCAGTGAGGGGGCAGTCCGATCCTACGAGCAGTACTTC
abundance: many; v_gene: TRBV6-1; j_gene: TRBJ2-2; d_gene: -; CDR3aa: CASSETSTSMTGELFF; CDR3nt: TGTGCCAGCAGTGAAACGAGTACTTCCATGACCGGGGAGCTGTTTTTT
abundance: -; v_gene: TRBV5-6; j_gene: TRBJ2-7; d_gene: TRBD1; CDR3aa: CASNRGTYEQYF; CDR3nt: TGTGCCAGCAACAGGGGGACCTACGAGCAGTACTTC
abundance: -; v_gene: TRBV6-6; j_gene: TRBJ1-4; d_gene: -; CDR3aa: CASSRPTMATNEKLFF; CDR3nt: TGTGCCAGCAGTCGGCCGACTATGGCAACTAATGAAAAACTGTTTTTT
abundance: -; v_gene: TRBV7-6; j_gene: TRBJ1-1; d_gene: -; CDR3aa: CASSPIAGNTEAFF; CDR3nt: TGTGCCAGCAGCCCGATCGCCGGGAACACTGAAGCTTTCTTT
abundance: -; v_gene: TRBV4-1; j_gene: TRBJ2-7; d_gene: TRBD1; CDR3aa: CASSWDRVYEQYF; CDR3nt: TGCGCCAGCAGTTGGGACAGGGTTTACGAGCAGTACTTC
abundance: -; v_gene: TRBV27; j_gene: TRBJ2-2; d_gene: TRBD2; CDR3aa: CASTLWGTTNTGELFF; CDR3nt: TGTGCCAGCACCCTCTGGGGGACTACGAACACCGGGGAGCTGTTTTTT
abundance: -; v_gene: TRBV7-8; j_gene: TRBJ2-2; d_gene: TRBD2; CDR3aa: CASSLEAGTRNTGELFF; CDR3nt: TGTGCCAGCAGCTTAGAGGCCGGGACTAGGAACACCGGGGAGCTGTTTTTT
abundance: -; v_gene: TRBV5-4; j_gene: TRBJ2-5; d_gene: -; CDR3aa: CASSPYLGGFPETQYF; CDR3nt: TGTGCCAGCAGCCCCTACCTGGGCGGGTTCCCAGAGACCCAGTACTTC
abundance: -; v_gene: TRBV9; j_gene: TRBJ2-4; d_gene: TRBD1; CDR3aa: CASSVEGTGAGAKNIQYF; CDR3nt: TGTGCCAGCAGCGTAGAGGGGACAGGGGCGGGGGCCAAAAACATTCAGTACTTC